These 31 T cell receptor beta chains share one sample of origin, sequenced in a study of T cells after yellow fever vaccination. TCRdb reprocessed the 5' RACE reads with MiXCR, giving one entry per CDR3 protein. The data show about 340,000 distinct CDR3 sequences, roughly 8.7% seen once. Source: PBMCs, taken on the day of the first yellow fever vaccination. All receptors derive from a man in his late teens or twenties who received the YFV17D yellow fever vaccine.

J is TRBJ1-2 and V is TRBV5-1, with 9 positions matching TRBD1. This CDR3 is 17 amino acids long. Germline CDR1 and CDR2: SGHRS and YFSETQ. V lost 5 bases to trimming and J lost 5 bases; unmatched junction nucleotides: 16. CDR3 nucleotide sequence: TGCGCCAGCAGAACGACAGGGGGTTATTCGCCACAATATGGCTACACCTTC. Translated, it gives CASRTTGGYSPQYGYTF.

This clonotype was counted at least ten times. The V and J genes are TRBV15 and TRBJ2-2; a possible D gene is TRBD1 (5 bases). The CDR3 spans 12 residues. Trimming removed 1 base from V and 8 bases from J, with 5 bases in between. Germline loops: CDR1 LNHNV, CDR2 YYDKDF (reference sequence). The CDR3 sequence is CATSRAGGELFF. CDR3 nucleotide sequence: TGTGCCACCAGCAGAGCAGGGGGGGAGCTGTTTTTT.

The table lists this clonotype with many counts. This chain links TRBV5-1 with TRBJ2-2; D may be TRBD2 (5 bases). The CDR3 contains 15 residues. V was shortened by 2 bases and J by 1 base, with 9 bases between the two germline ends. Germline assignment: CDR1 SGHRS and CDR2 YFSETQ. The CDR3 reads CASSLIEGNTGELFF. In DNA form, the CDR3 reads TGCGCCAGCAGCTTAATCGAGGGGAACACCGGGGAGCTGTTTTTT. Supplemented by reference TRBV5-1 and TRBJ2-2, the full variable domain reads KAGVTQTPRYLIKTRGQQVTLSCSPISGHRSVSWYQQTPGQGLQFLFEYFSETQRNKGNFPGRFSGRQFSNSRSEMNVSTLELGDSALYLCASSLIEGNTGELFFGEGSRLTVL.

The sample holds a few counts of this clonotype. The V call is TRBV5-5, the J call TRBJ2-7; the match to TRBD1 covers 9 bases. Germline V CDR1 and CDR2: SGHKS, YYEKEE (reference sequence). The ends lost 2 bases at V and 5 bases at J; junction bases unmatched: 5. The CDR3 runs 14 residues. The CDR3 DNA sequence: TGTGCCAGCAGCTTTGGACAGGGGACCGACGAGCAGTACGTC. Protein: CASSFGQGTDEQYV.

This chain connects TRBV7-2 to TRBJ2-1; weak D call: TRBD2 (7 bases). Germline V lookup: CDR1 SGHTA, CDR2 FQGNSA. The CDR3 is 16 amino acids. The V and J ends lost 5 bases and 6 bases respectively, with 20 bases between them. Here the CDR3 DNA reads TGTGCCAGCAGCCCGGGGGGCGGGGGAAGTTTCAATGAGCAGTTCTTC. It specifies CASSPGGGGSFNEQFF. Full variable domain (missing parts from reference TRBV7-2 and TRBJ2-1): GAGVSQSPSNKVTEKGKDVELRCDPISGHTALYWYRQSLGQGLEFLIYFQGNSAPDKSGLPSDRFSAERTGGSVSTLTIQRTQQEDSAVYLCASSPGGGGSFNEQFFGPGTRLTVL.

Only a few counts were recorded for this clonotype. The CDR3 loop is CASSLGPPGSGNTIYF. The DNA for the CDR3 is TGTGCCAGCAGCTTGGGGCCCCCGGGCTCTGGAAACACCATATATTTT. The genes are TRBV5-5 and TRBJ1-3; no reliable D call. Germline V gives CDR1 SGHKS, CDR2 YYEKEE (reference sequence). Trimming took 0 bases from V and 0 from J, leaving 10 bases between them. This CDR3 spans 16 amino acids.

The chain joins TRBV7-2 to TRBJ1-1, with D perhaps TRBD1 (5 bases). The CDR3 contains 13 residues. The germline V gene encodes CDR1 SGHTA and CDR2 FQGNSA. Trimming took 7 bases from V and 1 from J, leaving 10 bases between them. The CDR3 here is CASTVDRNTEAFF. The CDR3 DNA follows: TGTGCCAGCACCGTCGACAGGAACACTGAAGCTTTCTTT.

The rearrangement links TRBV11-2 to TRBJ1-2, with D maybe TRBD1 (5 bases). Trimming removed 5 bases at V and 4 bases at J, with 23 bases between. From germline, CDR1 is SGHAT and CDR2 FQNNGV. The CDR3 is made up of 17 amino acids. CDR3 nucleotides: TGTGCCAGCAGCGGTAATGCTGAGGGAGGGGAAGGCTATGGCTACACCTTC. It encodes CASSGNAEGGEGYGYTF.

The chain links TRBV5-1 to TRBJ2-3; tentatively, D is TRBD1 (5 bases). This CDR3 spans 15 amino acids. V was trimmed by 2 bases and J by 0 bases, leaving 10 bases between them. Germline-derived CDR1 and CDR2 are SGHRS and YFSETQ. CDR3 in DNA: TGCGCCAGCAGCTTAGGGGCCCGTAGCACAGATACGCAGTATTTT. It specifies CASSLGARSTDTQYF.

A single count supports this clonotype. A much more abundant neighbour one base away suggests this may be a read error. The rearrangement uses TRBV20-1 and TRBJ2-3, with 11 bases fitting TRBD2. The CDR3 loop spans 16 amino acids. CDR1 is DFQATT, CDR2 SNEGSKA, per germline (reference sequence). The CDR3 sequence: CGATRQLAGEADTQYF. Written as DNA, the CDR3 is TGCGGTGCTACCCGCCAACTAGCGGGGGAGGCAGATACGCAGTATTTT.

This clonotype has ten or more counts. The chain combines TRBV12-3 or TRBV12-4 with TRBJ1-3; no definite D call. Trimming took off 3 bases at V and 3 bases at J, with 6 bases between the two ends. The CDR3 sequence is 13 residues long. The CDR3 loop reads CASSLGLGNTIYF. CDR3 DNA: TGTGCCAGCAGTTTGGGTCTTGGAAACACCATATATTTT.

The rearrangement links TRBV12-3 or TRBV12-4 to TRBJ2-3; either TRBD1 or TRBD2 may fit D (6 bases each). This CDR3 has 16 amino acids. V dropped 0 bases and J dropped 5 bases, with 15 bases sitting between them. The CDR3 spells CASSLASGAGIDTQYF. CDR3 nucleotide sequence: TGTGCCAGCAGTTTAGCCTCGGGGGCCGGGATAGATACGCAGTATTTT.

The V gene is TRBV29-1, the J gene TRBJ1-2; the D gene is possibly TRBD1 (5 bases). Germline V gene lookup returns CDR1 SQVTM and CDR2 ANQGSEA. Trimming left V 6 bases short and J 8 bases short, with 19 bases between. The CDR3 spans 13 residues. The CDR3 DNA sequence: TGCAGCGTAGGACAACAAGGTACCGGCGGCTACACCTTC. Protein: CSVGQQGTGGYTF.

The V and J genes are TRBV6-5 and TRBJ2-5; maybe TRBD1 (5 bases). The CDR3 totals 16 residues. V was trimmed by 3 bases and J by 5 bases, leaving 19 bases between them. CDR1 is MNHEY and CDR2 is SVGAGI in the germline V gene. CDR3 in amino acids: CASSYGSLQEWETQYF. CDR3 DNA sequence: TGTGCCAGCAGTTATGGATCCCTACAGGAGTGGGAGACCCAGTACTTC.

This clonotype was counted between two and nine times. V is TRBV7-2 and J is TRBJ2-5; D may be TRBD1 or TRBD2 (5 bases each). CDR1 is SGHTA and CDR2 is FQGNSA in the germline V gene. The V and J ends lost 3 bases and 1 base respectively, with 12 bases between them. The CDR3 has 15 amino acids. The CDR3 loop is CASSFRDGSQETQYF. The CDR3 DNA is TGTGCCAGCAGCTTCCGGGACGGCAGCCAAGAGACCCAGTACTTC. Looking up the rest from reference TRBV7-2 and TRBJ2-5 gives the full variable domain: GAGVSQSPSNKVTEKGKDVELRCDPISGHTALYWYRQSLGQGLEFLIYFQGNSAPDKSGLPSDRFSAERTGGSVSTLTIQRTQQEDSAVYLCASSFRDGSQETQYFGPGTRLLVL.

This clonotype turned up a few times. The chain links TRBV20-1 to TRBJ2-1; D perhaps matches TRBD2 (6 bases). The CDR3 sequence is 15 residues long. The germline V gene has CDR1 DFQATT and CDR2 SNEGSKA (reference sequence). V was trimmed by 0 bases and J by 4 bases, leaving 13 bases between them. CDR3 DNA sequence: TGCAGTGCTAGAGATTCAGGACGGGGGTACAATGAGCAGTTCTTC. Translation gives CSARDSGRGYNEQFF.

The chain combines TRBV19 with TRBJ2-4; D might be TRBD2 (7 bases). V shed 3 bases and J shed 2 bases, with 11 bases lying between them. In germline, CDR1 is LNHDA, CDR2 SQIVND (reference sequence). The CDR3 sequence is 15 residues long. The CDR3 sequence: CASSIGGPTKNIQYF. The DNA of the CDR3 is TGTGCCAGTAGTATCGGGGGGCCGACCAAAAACATTCAGTACTTC.

This chain uses TRBV7-2 with TRBJ1-4; 7 bases are a match to TRBD1. The CDR3 loop spans 12 amino acids. Per the germline V gene, CDR1 is SGHTA and CDR2 is FQGNSA. With V trimmed by 9 bases and J by 6 bases, 4 bases remained unmatched. CDR3 DNA: TGTGCCAGTCGACAGGGAGATGAAAAACTGTTTTTT. Protein sequence: CASRQGDEKLFF.

This chain connects TRBV6-5 to TRBJ1-2; D remains unclear. CDR1 and CDR2 (germline): MNHEY, SVGAGI. Trimming cost V 0 bases and J 5 bases, with 7 bases left between them. The CDR3 consists of 13 residues. CDR3 nucleotide sequence: TGTGCCAGCAGTTACTCGACTGCATATGGCTACACCTTC. Protein product: CASSYSTAYGYTF.

The table lists this clonotype with a few counts. The V and J genes are TRBV5-6 and TRBJ1-4; D call uncertain. The CDR3 extends over 15 amino acids. V was pared by 4 bases and J by 4 bases, with 14 bases between. Germline V lookup: CDR1 SGHDT, CDR2 YYEEEE. CDR3 coding DNA: TGTGCCAGCAGCCTCGAGAGGGCCGATAATGAAAAACTGTTTTTT. Protein product: CASSLERADNEKLFF.

The CDR3 protein is CASSPGPLYEQYV. CDR3 nucleotide sequence: TGTGCCAGCAGCCCCGGGCCGCTCTACGAGCAGTACGTC. This rearrangement joins TRBV25-1 to TRBJ2-7; no reliable D call. Germline V gene data show CDR1 as MGHDK and CDR2 as SYGVNS. The CDR3 has 13 amino acids. The V end lost 6 bases, the J end lost 3 bases, and 12 bases lay between the germline ends.

This clonotype came up a few times. The chain carries TRBV11-2 and TRBJ2-7; D perhaps matches TRBD2 (5 bases). The CDR3 runs 14 residues. From germline, CDR1 is SGHAT and CDR2 FQNNGV. V shed 2 bases and J shed 5 bases, with 13 bases lying between them. The CDR3 bases are TGTGCCAGCAGCTTAAACGAGGGTCAGGACGAGCAGTACTTC. Its protein product is CASSLNEGQDEQYF.

The rearrangement joins TRBV5-1 to TRBJ1-4, with 11 bases matching TRBD1. The CDR3 consists of 16 residues. CDR1 is SGHRS and CDR2 is YFSETQ in the germline V gene. Unmatched junction bases numbered 10, after V lost 4 bases and J lost 8 bases. This chain's CDR3 is CASSAGGQGAGEKLFF. As DNA, the CDR3 is TGCGCCAGCAGCGCCGGAGGACAGGGGGCAGGAGAAAAACTGTTTTTT.

This clonotype was observed a few times. This sequence joins TRBV5-1 and TRBJ2-5; D perhaps matches TRBD1 (6 bases). The CDR3 totals 12 residues. Trimming took 2 bases from V and 5 from J, leaving 7 bases between them. From germline, CDR1 is SGHRS and CDR2 YFSETQ. The CDR3 protein is CASSFQGETQYF. In DNA, the CDR3 is TGCGCCAGCAGCTTCCAGGGGGAGACCCAGTACTTC.

V gene TRBV20-1 combines with J gene TRBJ2-1; D not resolved. Per the germline V gene, CDR1 is DFQATT and CDR2 is SNEGSKA (reference sequence). The CDR3 loop spans 15 amino acids. V lost 0 bases and J 3 bases, leaving 12 bases between the germline ends. CDR3 sequence (DNA): TGCAGTGCTAGAGATCGACGGCTGGTCTACAATGAGCAGTTCTTC. Translation gives CSARDRRLVYNEQFF.

V usage is TRBV7-8 and J usage is TRBJ1-4, with a possible D match to TRBD1 (5 bases). The germline V gene has CDR1 SGHVS and CDR2 FQNEAQ. Trimming pared 2 bases from V and 5 bases from J, leaving 21 bases between. CDR3 length: 18 residues. In nucleotides, the CDR3 is TGTGCCAGCAGCTTAATAACCAACCACCGACAGAGAAATGAAAAACTGTTTTTT. Amino acids: CASSLITNHRQRNEKLFF. Full variable domain (outside the CDR3, taken from reference TRBV7-8 and TRBJ1-4): GAGVSQSPRYKVAKRGQDVALRCDPISGHVSLFWYQQALGQGPEFLTYFQNEAQLDKSGLPSDRFFAERPEGSVSTLKIQRTQQEDSAVYLCASSLITNHRQRNEKLFFGSGTQLSVL.

J is TRBJ2-5 and V is TRBV5-1; D could derive from TRBD1 or TRBD2 (6 bases each). The CDR3 loop spans 16 amino acids. The ends were cut back, 4 bases at V and 1 base at J, with 17 bases in the middle. Germline V gene lookup returns CDR1 SGHRS and CDR2 YFSETQ. The CDR3 is CASSPGSSGAQETQYF. In DNA, the CDR3 is TGCGCCAGCAGCCCAGGTTCGTCGGGGGCCCAAGAGACCCAGTACTTC.

This chain connects TRBV7-9 to TRBJ1-2; TRBD1 is a possible D gene (5 bases). Germline assignment: CDR1 SEHNR and CDR2 FQNEAQ (reference sequence). The germline V and J ends were trimmed by 9 bases and 8 bases, with 10 bases remaining between them. The CDR3 is made up of 10 amino acids. The CDR3 reads CASGARGYTF. The DNA of the CDR3 is TGTGCCAGTGGGGCGAGGGGCTACACCTTC.

The CDR3 DNA reads TGTGCCAGCAGCCCCCGTCAGGGAGGGTCCTACGAGCAGTACTTC. Translated: CASSPRQGGSYEQYF. This rearrangement joins TRBV13 to TRBJ2-7, with TRBD2 matching 7 bases. From germline, CDR1 is PRHDT and CDR2 FYEKMQ (reference sequence). The V segment lost 5 bases and the J segment 1 base; nucleotides outside the gene matches: 8. The CDR3 contains 15 residues. Together with reference TRBV13 and TRBJ2-7, the CDR3 gives the full variable domain: AAGVIQSPRHLIKEKRETATLKCYPIPRHDTVYWYQQGPGQDPQFLISFYEKMQSDKGSIPDRFSAQQFSDYHSELNMSSLELGDSALYFCASSPRQGGSYEQYFGPGTRLTVT.

Regarding this clonotype: Mismatch with germline at one junction end may stem from a read error. J is TRBJ2-1 and V is TRBV5-4; D is tentatively TRBD1 or TRBD2 (5 bases each). CDR1 is SGHNT and CDR2 is YYREEE in the germline V gene (reference sequence). CDR3 size: 11 residues. The CDR3, as DNA: TGTGCCAGCAGCCCAGGGACCGGTGTCCAGTTC. Protein: CASSPGTGVQF.

The chain has TRBV29-1 and TRBJ2-3, with 7 bases matching TRBD2. The CDR3 is 13 amino acids. CDR1 and CDR2 from the germline V gene are SQVTM and ANQGSEA. Trimming at V came to 3 bases and at J to 6 bases, leaving 6 bases not matched to a gene. The CDR3 DNA sequence: TGCAGCGTTGAGACTAGCTCGGCGGATACGCAGTATTTT. Its protein product is CSVETSSADTQYF.